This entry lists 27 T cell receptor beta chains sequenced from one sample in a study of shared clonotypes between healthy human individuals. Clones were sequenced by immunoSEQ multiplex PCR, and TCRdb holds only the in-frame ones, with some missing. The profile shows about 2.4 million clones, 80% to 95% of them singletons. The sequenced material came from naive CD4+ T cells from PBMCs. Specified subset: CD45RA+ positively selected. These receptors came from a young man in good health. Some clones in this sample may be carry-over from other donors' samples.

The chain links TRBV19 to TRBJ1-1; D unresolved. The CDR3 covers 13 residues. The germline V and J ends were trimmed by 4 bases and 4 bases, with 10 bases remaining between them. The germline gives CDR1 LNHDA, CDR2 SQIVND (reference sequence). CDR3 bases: TGTGCCAGTAGTACTCAGACTGGCACTGAAGCTTTCTTT. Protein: CASSTQTGTEAFF.

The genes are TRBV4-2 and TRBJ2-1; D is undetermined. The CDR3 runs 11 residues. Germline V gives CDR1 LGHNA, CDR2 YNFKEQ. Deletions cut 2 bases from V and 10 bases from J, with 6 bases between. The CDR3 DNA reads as TGTGCCAGCAGCCAAAAGGTCGAGCAGTTCTTC. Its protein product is CASSQKVEQFF.

The chain's CDR3 is CTSSQEGGGRSGNTIYF. In nucleotides, the CDR3 is TGCACCAGCAGCCAAGAAGGTGGCGGCCGCTCTGGAAACACCATATATTTT. The V gene is TRBV1, the J gene TRBJ1-3. TRBV1 is deemed a pseudogene. The CDR3 extends over 17 amino acids.

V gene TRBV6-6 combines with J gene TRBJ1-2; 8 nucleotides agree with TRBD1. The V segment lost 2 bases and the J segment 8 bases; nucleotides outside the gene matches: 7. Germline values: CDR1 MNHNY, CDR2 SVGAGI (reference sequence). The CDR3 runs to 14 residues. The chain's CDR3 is CASSYPTGEDGYTF. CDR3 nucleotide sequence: TGTGCCAGCAGTTACCCGACAGGGGAGGACGGCTACACCTTC.

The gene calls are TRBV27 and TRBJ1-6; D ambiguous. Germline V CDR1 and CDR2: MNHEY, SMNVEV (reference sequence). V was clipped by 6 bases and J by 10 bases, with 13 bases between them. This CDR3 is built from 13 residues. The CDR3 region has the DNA TGTGCCAGCAGCCAGCCGGGCCGCTCACCCCTCCACTTT. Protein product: CASSQPGRSPLHF.

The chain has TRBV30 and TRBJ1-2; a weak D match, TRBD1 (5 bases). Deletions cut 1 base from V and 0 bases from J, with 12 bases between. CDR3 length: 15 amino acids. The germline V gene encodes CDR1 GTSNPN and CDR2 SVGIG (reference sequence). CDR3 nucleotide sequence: TGTGCCTGGAGTGCCCCTGGGGCCTCTAACTATGGCTACACCTTC. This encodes CAWSAPGASNYGYTF. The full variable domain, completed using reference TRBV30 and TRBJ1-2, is SQTIHQWPATLVQPVGSPLSLECTVEGTSNPNLYWYRQAAGRGLQLLFYSVGIGQISSEVPQNLSASRPQDRQFILSSKKLLLSDSGFYLCAWSAPGASNYGYTFGSGTRLTVV.

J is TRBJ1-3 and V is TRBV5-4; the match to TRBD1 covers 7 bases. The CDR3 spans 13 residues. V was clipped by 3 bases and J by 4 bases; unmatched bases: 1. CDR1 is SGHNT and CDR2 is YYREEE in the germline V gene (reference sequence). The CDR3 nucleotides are TGTGCCAGCAGCTACAGGGGAGGAAACACCATATATTTT. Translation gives CASSYRGGNTIYF.

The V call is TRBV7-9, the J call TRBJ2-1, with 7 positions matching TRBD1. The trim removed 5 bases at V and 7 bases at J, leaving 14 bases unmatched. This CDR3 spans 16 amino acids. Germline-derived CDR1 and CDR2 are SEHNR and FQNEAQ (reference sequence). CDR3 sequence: CASSPTLRGRSNEQFF. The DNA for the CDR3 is TGTGCCAGCAGCCCCACCTTGAGGGGGCGGTCGAATGAGCAGTTCTTC.

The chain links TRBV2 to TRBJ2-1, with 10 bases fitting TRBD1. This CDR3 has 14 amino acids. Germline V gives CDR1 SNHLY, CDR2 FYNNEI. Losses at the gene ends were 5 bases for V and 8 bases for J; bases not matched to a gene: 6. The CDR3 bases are TGTGCCAGCAGTCGGGACAGGGGTTACGATGAGCAGTTCTTC. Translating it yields CASSRDRGYDEQFF.

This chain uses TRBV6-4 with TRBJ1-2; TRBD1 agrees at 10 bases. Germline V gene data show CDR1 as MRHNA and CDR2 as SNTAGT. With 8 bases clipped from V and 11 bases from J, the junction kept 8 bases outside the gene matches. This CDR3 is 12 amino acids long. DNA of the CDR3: TGTGCCAGCGTAAGACAGGGGGCGAGATACACCTTC. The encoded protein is CASVRQGARYTF.

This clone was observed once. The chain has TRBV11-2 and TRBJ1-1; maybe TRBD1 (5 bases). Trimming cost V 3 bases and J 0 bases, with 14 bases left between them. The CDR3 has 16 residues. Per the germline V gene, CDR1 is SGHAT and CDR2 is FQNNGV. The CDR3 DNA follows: TGTGCCAGCAGCTTCCTCCTTGGGGGACTGAACACTGAAGCTTTCTTT. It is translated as CASSFLLGGLNTEAFF.

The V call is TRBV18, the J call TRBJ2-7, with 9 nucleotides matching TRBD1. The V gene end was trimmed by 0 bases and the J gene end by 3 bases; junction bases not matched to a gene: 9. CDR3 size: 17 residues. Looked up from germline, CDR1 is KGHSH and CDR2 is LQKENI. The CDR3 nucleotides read TGTGCCAGCTCACCACCCCCGTCGACGACAGGGGGCTACGAGCAGTACTTC. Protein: CASSPPPSTTGGYEQYF.

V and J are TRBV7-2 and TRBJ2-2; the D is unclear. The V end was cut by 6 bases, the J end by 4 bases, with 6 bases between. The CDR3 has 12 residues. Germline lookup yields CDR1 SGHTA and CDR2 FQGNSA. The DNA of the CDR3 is TGTGCCAGCAGGAAGGTCACCGGGGAGCTGTTTTTT. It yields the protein CASRKVTGELFF.

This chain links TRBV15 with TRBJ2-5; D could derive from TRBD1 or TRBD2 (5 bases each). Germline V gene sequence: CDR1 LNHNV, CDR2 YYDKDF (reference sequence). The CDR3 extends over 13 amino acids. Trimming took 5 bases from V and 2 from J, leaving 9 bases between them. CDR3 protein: CATSGTVQETQYF. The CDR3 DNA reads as TGTGCCACCAGCGGGACGGTACAAGAGACCCAGTACTTC. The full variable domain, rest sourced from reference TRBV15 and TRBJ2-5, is DAMVIQNPRYQVTQFGKPVTLSCSQTLNHNVMYWYQQKSSQAPKLLFHYYDKDFNNEADTPDNFQSRRPNTSFCFLDIRSPGLGDTAMYLCATSGTVQETQYFGPGTRLLVL.

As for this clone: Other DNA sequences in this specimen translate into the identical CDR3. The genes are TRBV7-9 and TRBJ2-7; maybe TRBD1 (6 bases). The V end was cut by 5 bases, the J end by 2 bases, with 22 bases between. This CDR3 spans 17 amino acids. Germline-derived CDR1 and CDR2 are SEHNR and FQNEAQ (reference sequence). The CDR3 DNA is TGTGCCAGCAGCCCGCGAGCTACCGGGACAAAAACCTACGAGCAGTACTTC. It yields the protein CASSPRATGTKTYEQYF. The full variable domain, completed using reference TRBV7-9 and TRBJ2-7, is DTGVSQNPRHKITKRGQNVTFRCDPISEHNRLYWYRQTLGQGPEFLTYFQNEAQLEKSRLLSDRFSAERPKGSFSTLEIQRTEQGDSAMYLCASSPRATGTKTYEQYFGPGTRLTVT.

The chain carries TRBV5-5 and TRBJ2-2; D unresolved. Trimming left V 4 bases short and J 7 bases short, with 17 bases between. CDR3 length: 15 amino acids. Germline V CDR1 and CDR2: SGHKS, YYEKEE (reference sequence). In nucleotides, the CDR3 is TGTGCCAGCAGCCCCGGTTGGGGATTTAGCGGGGAGCTGTTTTTT. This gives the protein CASSPGWGFSGELFF.

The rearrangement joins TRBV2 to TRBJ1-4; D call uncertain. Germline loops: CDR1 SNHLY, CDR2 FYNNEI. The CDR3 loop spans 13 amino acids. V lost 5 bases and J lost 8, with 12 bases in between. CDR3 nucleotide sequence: TGTGCCAGCAGTAAGCTAAAAGGGGAAAAACTGTTTTTT. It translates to CASSKLKGEKLFF.

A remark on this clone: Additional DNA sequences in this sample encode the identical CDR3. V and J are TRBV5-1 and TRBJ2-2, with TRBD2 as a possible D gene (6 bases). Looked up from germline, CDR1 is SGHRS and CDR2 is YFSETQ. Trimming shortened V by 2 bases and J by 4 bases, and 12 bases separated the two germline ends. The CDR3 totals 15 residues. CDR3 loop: CASSFLAGSTGELFF. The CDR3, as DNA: TGCGCCAGCAGCTTTCTGGCCGGGAGCACCGGGGAGCTGTTTTTT.

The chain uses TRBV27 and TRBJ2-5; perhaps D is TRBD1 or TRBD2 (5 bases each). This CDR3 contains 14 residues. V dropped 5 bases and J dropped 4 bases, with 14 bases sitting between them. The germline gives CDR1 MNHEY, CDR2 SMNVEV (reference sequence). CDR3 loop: CASSGFFGGETQYF. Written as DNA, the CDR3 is TGTGCCAGCAGTGGATTTTTTGGGGGAGAGACCCAGTACTTC.

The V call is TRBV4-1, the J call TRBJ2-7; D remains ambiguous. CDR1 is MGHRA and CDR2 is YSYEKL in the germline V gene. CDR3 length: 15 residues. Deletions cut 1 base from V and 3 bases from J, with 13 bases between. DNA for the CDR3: TGCGCCAGCAGCCAAGTGGTGGCGGCCGACTACGAGCAGTACTTC. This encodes CASSQVVAADYEQYF.

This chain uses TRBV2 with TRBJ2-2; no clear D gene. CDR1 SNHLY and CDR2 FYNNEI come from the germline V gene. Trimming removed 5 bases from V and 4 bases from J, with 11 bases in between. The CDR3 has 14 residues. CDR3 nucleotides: TGTGCCAGCAGTTATAGCAGATCCACCGGGGAGCTGTTTTTT. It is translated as CASSYSRSTGELFF.

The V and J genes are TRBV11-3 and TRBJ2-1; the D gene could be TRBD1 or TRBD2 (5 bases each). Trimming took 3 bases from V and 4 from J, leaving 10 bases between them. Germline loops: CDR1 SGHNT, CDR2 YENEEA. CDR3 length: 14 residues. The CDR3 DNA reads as TGTGCCAGCAGCTTCGGGACCCCATACAATGAGCAGTTCTTC. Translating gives CASSFGTPYNEQFF.

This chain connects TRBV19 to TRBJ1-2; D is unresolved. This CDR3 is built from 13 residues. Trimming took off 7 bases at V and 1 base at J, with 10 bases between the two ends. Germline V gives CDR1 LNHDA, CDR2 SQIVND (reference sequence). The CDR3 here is CASTPGYNYGYTF. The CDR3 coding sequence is TGTGCCAGTACCCCAGGTTATAACTATGGCTACACCTTC. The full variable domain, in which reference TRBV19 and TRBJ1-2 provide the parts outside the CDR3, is DGGITQSPKYLFRKEGQNVTLSCEQNLNHDAMYWYRQDPGQGLRLIYYSQIVNDFQKGDIAEGYSVSREKKESFPLTVTSAQKNPTAFYLCASTPGYNYGYTFGSGTRLTVV.

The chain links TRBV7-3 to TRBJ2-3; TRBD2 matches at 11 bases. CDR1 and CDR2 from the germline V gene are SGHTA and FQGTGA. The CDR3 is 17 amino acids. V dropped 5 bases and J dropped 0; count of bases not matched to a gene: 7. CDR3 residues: CASSRAGLAVSTDTQYF. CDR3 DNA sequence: TGTGCCAGCAGCCGTGCGGGACTAGCGGTTAGCACAGATACGCAGTATTTT.

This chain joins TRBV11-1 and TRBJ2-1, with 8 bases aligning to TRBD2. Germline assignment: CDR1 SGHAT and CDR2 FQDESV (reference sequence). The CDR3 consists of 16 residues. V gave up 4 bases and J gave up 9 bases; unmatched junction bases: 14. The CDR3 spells CASSSPPQREHGEQFF. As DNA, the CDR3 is TGTGCCAGCAGCTCCCCCCCCCAGCGGGAGCATGGTGAGCAGTTCTTC.

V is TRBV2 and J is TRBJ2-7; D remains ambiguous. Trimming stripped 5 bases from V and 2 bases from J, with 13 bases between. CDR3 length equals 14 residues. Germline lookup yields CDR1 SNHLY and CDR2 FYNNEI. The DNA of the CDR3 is TGTGCCAGCAGTATCCAGCGATCAACCTACGAGCAGTACTTC. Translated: CASSIQRSTYEQYF. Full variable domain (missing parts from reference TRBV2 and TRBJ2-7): EPEVTQTPSHQVTQMGQEVILRCVPISNHLYFYWYRQILGQKVEFLVSFYNNEISEKSEIFDDQFSVERPDGSNFTLKIRSTKLEDSAMYFCASSIQRSTYEQYFGPGTRLTVT.

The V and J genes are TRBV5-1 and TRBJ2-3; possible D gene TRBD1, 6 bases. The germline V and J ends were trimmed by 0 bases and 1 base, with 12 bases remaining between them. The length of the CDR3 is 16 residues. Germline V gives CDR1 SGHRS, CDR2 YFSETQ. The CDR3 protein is CASSLGGQTGTDTQYF. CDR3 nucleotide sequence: TGCGCCAGCAGCTTGGGCGGACAGACAGGCACAGATACGCAGTATTTT.